A selection of T cell receptor beta chains follows, all from one sample in a study of T-cell reconstitution after alpha-beta-depleted transplantation in children. TCRdb re-derived calls from the PCR reads in MiXCR, one entry per CDR3 protein. The table shows approximately 1,000,000 distinct CDR3 sequences, with roughly 29% occurring only once. This specimen consisted of PBMCs, mostly from graft donor cells, obtained 360 days after TCRalphabeta/CD19-depleted stem cell transplant. These receptors were taken from a boy younger than two who had a stem cell transplant for SCID, so the T cells may come from the graft donor. Each CDR3 is given with its conserved first and last residue. Each record gives: J gene, V gene, CDR3 length, CDR3 protein.

TRBJ1-1	TRBV7-2	14	CASSTSRRNTEAFF
TRBJ2-4	TRBV6-1	14	CASSSGRWGDIQYF
TRBJ2-2	TRBV12-5	16	CASGLLKTGFTGELFF
TRBJ2-5	TRBV20-1	14	CSAPLRARGETQYF
TRBJ2-7	TRBV6-1	13	CASSGTGSWEQYF
TRBJ2-7	TRBV7-8	14	CASNRAEGTYEQYF
TRBJ2-3	TRBV5-1	17	CASSLSLGVTSTDTQYF
TRBJ2-5	TRBV7-9	15	CASSLARGLAQTQYF
TRBJ2-2	TRBV4-2	17	CASSQVTGATNTGELFF
TRBJ2-7	TRBV4-3	17	CASSQDGPSARHYEQYF
TRBJ1-4	TRBV9	15	CASSVSGQPNEKLFF
TRBJ2-7	TRBV4-1	16	CASSQDLNTGRDEQYF
TRBJ2-3	TRBV18	14	CASSPLHPTDTQYF
TRBJ1-5	TRBV20-1	14	CSASAGADNQPQHF
TRBJ2-1	TRBV4-3	16	CASSLKVRGLVDEQFF
TRBJ2-2	TRBV5-1	15	CASSFAPPNTGELFF
TRBJ2-5	TRBV5-1	16	CASSWPRTGNQETQYF
TRBJ2-7	TRBV20-1	15	CSARDGRARRNEQYF
TRBJ2-1	TRBV6-5	14	CASSYSRMVNEQFF
TRBJ1-4	TRBV4-1	17	CASSDLGTGQFNEKLFF
TRBJ1-4	TRBV4-1	15	CASRRDRRRYEKLFF
TRBJ2-3	TRBV9	15	CASSVRGGQGDTQYF
TRBJ2-3	TRBV12-3/TRBV12-4	16	CASSPSGGTSTDTQYF
TRBJ2-7	TRBV10-3	14	CAISETGISYEQYF
TRBJ2-7	TRBV4-1	19	CASSQDRITSWSFPYEQYF
TRBJ1-2	TRBV7-8	18	CASSRKWFRDRGWDGYTF
TRBJ2-5	TRBV20-1	14	CSAIRRLGQETQYF
TRBJ2-3	TRBV7-3	16	CASSSPSGRSTDTQYF
TRBJ2-2	TRBV29-1	11	CSVVGPGELFF
TRBJ2-1	TRBV20-1	14	CRGISGGPYNEQFF
TRBJ2-1	TRBV5-1	15	CASSFVQGARDEQFF
TRBJ1-1	TRBV3-1	16	CASSPGRTGPNTEAFF
TRBJ1-6	TRBV12-3/TRBV12-4	13	CASSLGARSPLHF
TRBJ2-3	TRBV4-1	21	CASSQPALLAGGDWFTDTQYF
TRBJ1-1	TRBV4-3	16	CASSRDGENMNTEAFF
TRBJ2-2	TRBV6-1	16	CASRTGQGAWVGELFF
TRBJ2-2	TRBV10-3	16	CAISESRDRVTGELFF
TRBJ2-7	TRBV27	15	CASSLSPFGDYEQYF
TRBJ2-3	TRBV20-1	14	CSARLAGTADTQYF
TRBJ2-1	TRBV9	14	CASSVGGAIGEQFF
TRBJ2-6	TRBV5-1	16	CASSLERVSGANVLTF
TRBJ1-1	TRBV12-3/TRBV12-4	14	CASIPDPRETEAFF